A selection of T cell receptor beta chains follows, all from one sample in a study of identical twins. TCRdb recomputed calls from the 5' RACE reads with MiXCR, one row per CDR3 protein. The table records 600,000 to 800,000 distinct CDR3 sequences, around 20% of them present only once. This sample also appeared in a second study, on T cells expressing NK-cell markers.

What was sequenced was PBMCs. All receptors derive from a woman aged 18-29 years in good health. Each CDR3 is given with its conserved first and last residue. A D gene is named only where the DNA matches it firmly. Part of the rows lack a size; the others show once, few, many or a class for expanded clones.

>TRBJ1-1|TRBV12-3/TRBV12-4|few|.
CASRRGQDTEAFF
TGTGCCAGCCGGCGGGGTCAGGACACTGAAGCTTTCTTT
>TRBJ2-7|TRBV18|.|.
CASSPGMGRTYEQYF
TGTGCCAGCTCACCGGGGATGGGACGGACCTACGAGCAGTACTTC
>TRBJ2-7|TRBV29-1|.|.
CSVEDQDLAGSWGQYF
TGCAGCGTTGAAGATCAAGATTTGGCAGGGTCGTGGGGGCAGTACTTC
>TRBJ2-7|TRBV12-3/TRBV12-4|few|.
CASSLRPREQYF
TGTGCCAGCAGTTTAAGGCCAAGGGAGCAGTACTTC
>TRBJ2-1|TRBV20-1|few|.
CSAETSSGYNEQFF
TGCAGTGCTGAAACTAGTTCGGGCTACAATGAGCAGTTCTTC
>TRBJ2-1|TRBV7-7|many|TRBD1
CASSLLRQGSYNEQFF
TGTGCCAGCAGCTTACTAAGACAGGGGTCTTACAATGAGCAGTTCTTC
>TRBJ1-1|TRBV5-6|.|.
CASSLGYAFF
TGTGCCAGCAGCTTGGGGTACGCTTTCTTT
>TRBJ2-1|TRBV7-9|few|.
CASGYLTGFVGFF
TGTGCCAGCGGATATTTAACAGGGTTTGTCGGGTTCTTC
>TRBJ2-7|TRBV20-1|.|.
CSARGAAYEQYF
TGCAGTGCTAGAGGAGCGGCATACGAGCAGTACTTC
>TRBJ2-2|TRBV6-2/TRBV6-3|.|.
CASSPGRDGGTGELFF
TGTGCCAGCAGCCCCGGAAGAGATGGAGGGACCGGGGAGCTGTTTTTT
>TRBJ2-7|TRBV20-1|many|.
CSARGPSGRTYEQYF
TGCAGTGCTAGAGGCCCCTCGGGACGAACATACGAGCAGTACTTC
>TRBJ1-5|TRBV20-1|.|TRBD1
CSARRGQAINQPQHF
TGCAGTGCTAGAAGGGGGCAGGCCATCAATCAGCCCCAGCATTTT
>TRBJ2-1|TRBV14|few|.
CASSQRLNAYNEQFF
TGTGCCAGCAGCCAGCGACTAAATGCCTACAATGAGCAGTTCTTC
>TRBJ1-5|TRBV6-6|.|TRBD1
CASSWDRVQPQHF
TGTGCCAGCAGTTGGGACAGGGTTCAGCCCCAGCATTTT
>TRBJ2-7|TRBV2|many|.
CASRVGRGYEQYF
TGTGCCAGCAGGGTGGGCAGAGGATACGAGCAGTACTTC
>TRBJ2-1|TRBV20-1|few|TRBD1
CSALGQSSYNEQFF
TGCAGTGCCCTGGGACAGAGCTCCTACAATGAGCAGTTCTTC
>TRBJ2-7|TRBV9|few|.
CASSPRGGLNHYF
TGTGCCAGCAGCCCGAGGGGGGGACTGAATCACTACTTC
>TRBJ2-3|TRBV18|few|.
CASSPIRGKTDTQYF
TGTGCCAGCTCACCAATTCGGGGGAAGACAGATACGCAGTATTTT
>TRBJ2-4|TRBV6-2/TRBV6-3|few|.
CASRPGTSRNIQYF
TGTGCCAGCAGACCCGGGACATCAAGAAACATTCAGTACTTC
>TRBJ2-1|TRBV6-2/TRBV6-3|.|.
CASSYRDWVYNEQFF
TGTGCCAGCAGTTATCGGGACTGGGTTTACAATGAGCAGTTCTTC
>TRBJ2-3|TRBV20-1|.|.
CSALNRRAGTDTQYF
TGCAGTGCCCTTAACCGCAGGGCGGGCACAGATACGCAGTATTTT
>TRBJ2-1|TRBV18|.|.
CASSRGPDNEQFF
TGTGCCAGCTCACGGGGACCCGACAATGAGCAGTTCTTC
>TRBJ2-3|TRBV12-3/TRBV12-4|few|TRBD2
CASRVGPSGGDTQYF
TGTGCCAGCAGGGTGGGCCCTAGCGGGGGAGATACGCAGTATTTT